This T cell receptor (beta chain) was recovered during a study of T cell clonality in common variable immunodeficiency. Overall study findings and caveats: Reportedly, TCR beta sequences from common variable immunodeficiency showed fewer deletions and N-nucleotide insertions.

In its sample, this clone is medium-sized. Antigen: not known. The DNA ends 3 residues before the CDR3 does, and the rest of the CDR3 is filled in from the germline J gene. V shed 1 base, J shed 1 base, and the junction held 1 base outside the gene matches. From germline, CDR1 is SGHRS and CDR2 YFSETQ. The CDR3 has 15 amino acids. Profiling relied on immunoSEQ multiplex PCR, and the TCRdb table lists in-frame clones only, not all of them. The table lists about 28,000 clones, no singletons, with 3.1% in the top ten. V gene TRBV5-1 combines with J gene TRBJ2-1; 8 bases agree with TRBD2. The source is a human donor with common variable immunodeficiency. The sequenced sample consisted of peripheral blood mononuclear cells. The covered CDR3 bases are TGCGCCAGCAGCTTGAGCGGGGGTTCCTACAATGAG. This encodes CASSLSGGSYNE. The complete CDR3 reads CASSLSGGSYNEQFF.